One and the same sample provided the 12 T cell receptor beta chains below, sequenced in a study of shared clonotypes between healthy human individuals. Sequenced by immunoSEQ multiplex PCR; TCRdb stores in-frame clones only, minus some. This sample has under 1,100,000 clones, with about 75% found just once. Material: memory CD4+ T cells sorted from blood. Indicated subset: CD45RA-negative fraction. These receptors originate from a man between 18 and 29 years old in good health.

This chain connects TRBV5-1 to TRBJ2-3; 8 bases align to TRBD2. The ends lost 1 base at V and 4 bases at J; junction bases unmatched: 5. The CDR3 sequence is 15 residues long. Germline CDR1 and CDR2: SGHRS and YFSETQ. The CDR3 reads CASSLQAGASDTQYF. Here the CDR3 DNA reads TGCGCCAGCAGCTTGCAAGCGGGAGCGTCAGATACGCAGTATTTT.

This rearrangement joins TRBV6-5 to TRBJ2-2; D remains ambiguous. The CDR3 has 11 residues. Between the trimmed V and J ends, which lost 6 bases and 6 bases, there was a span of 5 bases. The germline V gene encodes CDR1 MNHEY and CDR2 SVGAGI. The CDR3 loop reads CASRASGELFF. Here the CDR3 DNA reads TGTGCCAGCAGGGCATCCGGGGAGCTGTTTTTT.

CDR3 nucleotides: TGTGCCAGCAGTTACTCAGTTCGACAGTTTAACAATGAGCAGTTCTTC. It codes for CASSYSVRQFNNEQFF. The chain uses TRBV6-5 and TRBJ2-1, with a tentative D call TRBD1 (5 bases). The CDR3 has 16 amino acids. Trimming took 0 bases from V and 5 from J, leaving 14 bases between them. Germline V gene data show CDR1 as MNHEY and CDR2 as SVGAGI.

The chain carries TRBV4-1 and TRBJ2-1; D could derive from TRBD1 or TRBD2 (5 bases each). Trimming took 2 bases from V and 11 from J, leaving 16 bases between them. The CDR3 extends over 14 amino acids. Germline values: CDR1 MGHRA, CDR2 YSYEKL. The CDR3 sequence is CASSQYLGEGQQFF. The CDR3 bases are TGCGCCAGCAGCCAATATTTGGGGGAAGGACAGCAGTTCTTC.

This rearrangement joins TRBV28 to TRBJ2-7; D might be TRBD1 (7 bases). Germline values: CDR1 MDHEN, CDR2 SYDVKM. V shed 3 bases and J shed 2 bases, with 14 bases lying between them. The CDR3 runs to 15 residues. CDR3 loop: CASSFGGRGTYEQYF. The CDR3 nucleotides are TGTGCCAGCAGTTTCGGGGGCAGGGGGACCTACGAGCAGTACTTC.

CDR3: CASSQSSAGLGQYF. In nucleotides, the CDR3 is TGTGCCAGCAGCCAATCCTCGGCAGGGTTAGGGCAGTACTTC. The rearrangement uses TRBV16 and TRBJ2-7, with D tentatively TRBD1 (5 bases). The CDR3 is made up of 14 amino acids. The V gene's germline CDR1 is KGHSY and CDR2 FQNENV. The V end was cut by 0 bases, the J end by 9 bases, with 15 bases between.

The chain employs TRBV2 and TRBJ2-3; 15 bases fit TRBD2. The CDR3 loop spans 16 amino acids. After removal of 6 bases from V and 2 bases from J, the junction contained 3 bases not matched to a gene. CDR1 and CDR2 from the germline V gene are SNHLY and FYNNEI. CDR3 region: CASRGLAGGHTDTQYF. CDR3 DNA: TGTGCCAGCAGGGGACTAGCGGGAGGACACACAGATACGCAGTATTTT.

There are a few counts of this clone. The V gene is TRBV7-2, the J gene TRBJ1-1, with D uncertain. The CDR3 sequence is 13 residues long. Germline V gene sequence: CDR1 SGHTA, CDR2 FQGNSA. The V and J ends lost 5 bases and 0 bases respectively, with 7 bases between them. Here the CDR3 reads CASSKHLNTEAFF. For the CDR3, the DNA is TGTGCCAGCAGCAAACATCTGAACACTGAAGCTTTCTTT. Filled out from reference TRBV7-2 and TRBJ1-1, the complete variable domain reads GAGVSQSPSNKVTEKGKDVELRCDPISGHTALYWYRQSLGQGLEFLIYFQGNSAPDKSGLPSDRFSAERTGGSVSTLTIQRTQQEDSAVYLCASSKHLNTEAFFGQGTRLTVV.

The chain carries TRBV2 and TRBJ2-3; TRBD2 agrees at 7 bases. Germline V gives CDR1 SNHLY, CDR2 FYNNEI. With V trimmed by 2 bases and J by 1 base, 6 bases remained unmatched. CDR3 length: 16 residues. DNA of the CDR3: TGTGCCAGCAGTGAACAAGCGGGGTACCGCACAGATACGCAGTATTTT. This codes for CASSEQAGYRTDTQYF.

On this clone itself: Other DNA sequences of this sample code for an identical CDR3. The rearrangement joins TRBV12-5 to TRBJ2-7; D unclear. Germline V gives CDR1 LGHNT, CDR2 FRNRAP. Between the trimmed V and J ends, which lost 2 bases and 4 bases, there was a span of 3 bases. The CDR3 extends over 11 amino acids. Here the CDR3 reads CASGLRYEQYF. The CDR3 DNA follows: TGTGCTAGTGGTTTGAGGTACGAGCAGTACTTC.

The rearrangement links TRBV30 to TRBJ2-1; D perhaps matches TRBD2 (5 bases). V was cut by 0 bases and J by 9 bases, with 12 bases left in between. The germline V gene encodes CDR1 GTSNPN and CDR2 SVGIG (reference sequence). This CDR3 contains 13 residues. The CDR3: CAWSVNGKSEQFF. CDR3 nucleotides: TGTGCCTGGAGTGTCAACGGGAAGAGTGAGCAGTTCTTC.

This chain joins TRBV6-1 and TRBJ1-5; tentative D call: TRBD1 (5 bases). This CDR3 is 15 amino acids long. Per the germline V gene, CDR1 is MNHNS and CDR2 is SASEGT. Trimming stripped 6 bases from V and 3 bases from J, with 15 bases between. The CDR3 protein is CASREQALINQPQHF. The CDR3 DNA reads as TGTGCCAGCAGGGAACAGGCGTTGATCAATCAGCCCCAGCATTTT.